This TCR beta chain stems from a study of post-analysis software for immune sequencing data. For the study at large: Several disease courses (relapsing-remitting, secondary progressive and progressive-relapsing) of multiple sclerosis were included.

The CDR3 sequence is 12 residues long. Trimming removed 3 bases from V and 4 bases from J, with 3 bases in between. Germline V lookup: CDR1 SGHVS, CDR2 FQNEAQ. Comments on this clonotype: Antigen: not known.

Each TCR beta cDNA library carried unique molecular identifiers. A population of roughly 0.9 to 11 million T cells gave rise to about 500,000 cDNA molecules. Each CDR3 protein gets one entry after TCRdb re-called the PCR reads with MiXCR. The table records fewer than 550,000 distinct CDR3 sequences, around 31% of them present only once. General observations from the study: Relative to controls, patients had roughly five TRBV segments at higher frequency, with TRBV5-6, TRBV5-1 and TRBV20-1 among these.

Material for sequencing was blood. This sequence joins TRBV7-8 and TRBJ1-4; D not certain. This TCR came from a girl aged 2-17 years with multiple sclerosis. The CDR3: CASSFVNEKLFF. The CDR3 DNA sequence: TGTGCCAGCAGCTTCGTTAATGAAAAACTGTTTTTT.